The clone carrying this TCR beta chain came up once. These data come from a study of radiotherapy plus CTLA-4 blockade in lung cancer. Unmatched junction bases numbered 10, after V lost 3 bases and J lost 3 bases. The CDR3 extends over 17 amino acids. Per germline, CDR1 LGHNA and CDR2 YSLEER. The data were produced by immunoSEQ multiplex PCR, yet TCRdb's version contains in-frame clones alone and is incomplete. Among approximately 110,000 clones, 81% were seen once, and the ten largest hold about 3.3%. This receptor was obtained from a human donor with non-small cell lung cancer that progressed on radiotherapy plus ipilimumab. Some clones in this sample may be carry-over from other donors' samples. The genes are TRBV4-3 and TRBJ2-1, with 8 bases matching TRBD1. The sequences come from peripheral blood, collected from a patient treated with radiotherapy plus ipilimumab. The CDR3 region has the DNA TGCGCCAGCAGCCAGGATCGCACAGGACAGGGCTACAATGAGCAGTTCTTC. Its translation: CASSQDRTGQGYNEQFF.